The T cell receptor beta chain described here comes from a study of OX40 agonist ivuxolimab in advanced cancers. The CDR3 has 14 residues. In germline, CDR1 is SGHRS, CDR2 YFSETQ. Trimming removed 0 bases from V and 0 bases from J, with 6 bases in between. Systemic immunosuppression or a history of autoimmune disease excluded patients. Assay: immunoSEQ multiplex PCR; the TCRdb copy retains only in-frame clones and omits some. The sample carries roughly 70,000 clones, about 87% recorded once. The V gene is TRBV5-1, the J gene TRBJ2-5; D remains ambiguous. The sample here was CD4+ or CD8+ T cells sorted from blood, taken in a trial of the OX40 agonist ivuxolimab. The clonotype was recovered from an adult with an advanced solid tumor such as melanoma, head and neck, liver or kidney cancer. Here the CDR3 reads CASSLEHYQETQYF. In DNA, the CDR3 is TGCGCCAGCAGCTTGGAGCATTACCAAGAGACCCAGTACTTC.